The 27 T cell receptor beta chains reported below all come from one sample, sequenced in a study of circulating CD8 cells and anti-PD-1 response in melanoma. Four subsets defined by PD-1 and/or TIGIT were sorted from live CD3+CD8+TCRalphabeta+ cells. Each library started from roughly 16 ng of total RNA using the QIAseq Immune Repertoire TCR panel. TCRdb re-called the reads through MiXCR, storing one row per CDR3 protein. The sample consists of 250 to 300 distinct CDR3 sequences, 7.5% to 9% of them appearing once. The sequenced sample was CD8+ T cells from PBMCs, obtained at baseline or after one month of anti-PD-1 therapy (not recorded which). These receptors all come from a human donor with melanoma.

By share, this clonotype ranks as large. The V gene is TRBV27, the J gene TRBJ1-2; 8 bases agree with TRBD1. Per the germline V gene, CDR1 is MNHEY and CDR2 is SMNVEV (reference sequence). J was trimmed by 0 bases and V by 5 bases; bases with no gene match: 8. This CDR3 region has 16 residues. The CDR3 sequence is CASSGTQGDPNYGYTF. CDR3 bases: TGTGCCAGCAGTGGAACACAGGGGGATCCTAACTATGGCTACACCTTC.

On this clonotype itself: The missing conserved phenylalanine or tryptophan at the end of this CDR3 makes a read error likely. J is TRBJ1-5 and V is TRBV28, with a weak D call TRBD1 (6 bases). Germline V lookup: CDR1 MDHEN, CDR2 SYDVKM. This CDR3 contains 15 residues. The CDR3 sequence: CASRYRVFSNQPQHL. Written as DNA, the CDR3 is TGTGCCAGCAGATACAGGGTCTTTAGCAATCAGCCTCAGCATCTT.

This clonotype counts as large. In DNA, the CDR3 is TGTGCCACCGGGAGAAGGGGCAGTAGCACAGATACGCAGTATTTT. This codes for CATGRRGSSTDTQYF. V is TRBV24-1 and J is TRBJ2-3; D possibly matches TRBD1 or TRBD2 (5 bases each). The germline CDR1 and CDR2 sequences are KGHDR and SFDVKD. The CDR3 totals 15 residues. V lost 9 bases, J lost 0 bases, and 15 bases lay in between.

This clonotype counts as large (0.1 to 1%). This chain connects TRBV23-1 to TRBJ2-3, with D tentatively TRBD1 (5 bases). TRBV23-1 counts as an open reading frame of uncertain function. The V end lost 4 bases, the J end lost 2 bases, and 16 bases lay between the germline ends. CDR3 size: 16 residues. CDR3 DNA sequence: TGCGCCAGCAGTCGATCCAGGGAAGGAAACACAGATACGCAGTATTTT. Its translation is CASSRSREGNTDTQYF.

V usage is TRBV19 and J usage is TRBJ2-1; TRBD2 aligns across 11 bases. With 5 bases clipped from V and 5 bases from J, the junction kept 5 bases outside the gene matches. The CDR3 covers 15 residues. Germline V gene sequence: CDR1 LNHDA, CDR2 SQIVND (reference sequence). The CDR3 protein is CASSVAGGPDNEQFF. CDR3 in DNA: TGTGCCAGTAGTGTAGCGGGAGGGCCAGACAATGAGCAGTTCTTC.

This clonotype is deemed medium-sized. The junction and the germline gene differ at one end; a read error may be behind it. V gene TRBV29-1 combines with J gene TRBJ2-7, with D perhaps assigned TRBD1 or TRBD2 (5 bases each). The CDR3 has 16 amino acids. The V gene's germline CDR1 is SQVTM and CDR2 ANQGSEA. The CDR3 DNA sequence: TGCAGCGCTGAAGGTCGGGACCCCTTAGGGGCCTACGAGCAGTACTTC. It yields the protein CSAEGRDPLGAYEQYF.

In this sample, this clonotype is large. V gene TRBV28 combines with J gene TRBJ2-7; 12 bases line up with TRBD2. The CDR3 runs to 15 residues. V was clipped by 6 bases and J by 0 bases; unmatched bases: 3. Germline CDR1 and CDR2: MDHEN and SYDVKM. The CDR3 protein is CASRRTSGTSYEQYF. In DNA, the CDR3 is TGTGCCAGCAGAAGGACTAGCGGGACCTCCTACGAGCAGTACTTC.

This clonotype is termed medium-sized. The CDR3 region has the DNA TGTGCCAGCAGCCCCTGGGACAGGGTCGTCGATGAGCAGTTCTTC. It translates to CASSPWDRVVDEQFF. V and J are TRBV9 and TRBJ2-1; TRBD1 matches at 9 bases. Unmatched junction bases numbered 10, after V lost 4 bases and J lost 8 bases. Germline values: CDR1 SGDLS, CDR2 YYNGEE. The CDR3 spans 15 residues.

CDR3 in DNA: TGTGCCAGCTCACCGGAACTAGCGGGAGGGGTCAATGAGCAGTTCTTC. It codes for CASSPELAGGVNEQFF. The chain links TRBV18 to TRBJ2-1; 13 bases fit TRBD2. Germline V gives CDR1 KGHSH, CDR2 LQKENI. The CDR3 totals 16 residues. The V and J ends lost 3 bases and 6 bases, in that order; junction bases with no gene match: 5.

Relative to its sample, this clonotype is large. The chain uses TRBV20-1 and TRBJ2-1; D is possibly TRBD1 (6 bases). From germline, CDR1 is DFQATT and CDR2 SNEGSKA (reference sequence). The CDR3 runs 14 residues. V shed 6 bases and J shed 9 bases, with 21 bases lying between them. This CDR3 is CSATGTRDTGEQFF. DNA of the CDR3: TGCAGTGCAACCGGGACACGGGACACGGGTGAGCAGTTCTTC.

By share, this clonotype counts as large (0.1 to 1%). The chain recombines TRBV28 with TRBJ2-7; weak D call: TRBD1 (6 bases). This CDR3 is built from 14 residues. Trimming left V 9 bases short and J 2 bases short, with 17 bases between. The germline V gene has CDR1 MDHEN and CDR2 SYDVKM. The CDR3 sequence: CASRGQTRTYEQYF. The CDR3 DNA reads as TGTGCCAGTCGAGGACAGACCCGAACCTACGAGCAGTACTTC. The full variable domain, completed using reference TRBV28 and TRBJ2-7, is DVKVTQSSRYLVKRTGEKVFLECVQDMDHENMFWYRQDPGLGLRLIYFSYDVKMKEKGDIPEGYSVSREKKERFSLILESASTNQTSMYLCASRGQTRTYEQYFGPGTRLTVT.

By share of the sample, this clonotype is large. This chain uses TRBV20-1 with TRBJ1-6, with D hard to call. The CDR3 runs to 12 residues. Germline values: CDR1 DFQATT, CDR2 SNEGSKA (reference sequence). The V end lost 6 bases, the J end lost 10 bases, and 13 bases lay between the germline ends. In DNA, the CDR3 is TGCAGTGCCTGGGATGGGAGGTCACCCCTCCACTTT. It encodes CSAWDGRSPLHF.

By share, this clonotype counts as medium-sized. Since a much larger clone is just one base distant, this may be a read error. The CDR3, as DNA: TGCAGTGCCCGGACAGGGGGGGCGTACGAGCAGTACTTC. Its translation: CSARTGGAYEQYF. The V gene is TRBV20-1, the J gene TRBJ2-7; 10 bases line up with TRBD1. CDR3 size: 13 residues. V lost 6 bases and J lost 4; bases outside the gene matches: 6. The germline V gene has CDR1 DFQATT and CDR2 SNEGSKA (reference sequence).

This clonotype counts as large. This chain joins TRBV25-1 and TRBJ2-7; D remains ambiguous. The CDR3 has 14 residues. V lost 0 bases to trimming and J lost 3 bases, with 9 bases between them. The germline gives CDR1 MGHDK, CDR2 SYGVNS. The CDR3 loop reads CASSEYGSFYEQYF. The CDR3 DNA sequence: TGTGCCAGCAGTGAATATGGCAGCTTCTACGAGCAGTACTTC.

By sample share, this clonotype is large. The chain is built from TRBV29-1 and TRBJ2-3; D call uncertain. Looked up from germline, CDR1 is SQVTM and CDR2 is ANQGSEA. The V and J ends lost 2 bases and 4 bases respectively, with 19 bases between them. The CDR3 contains 16 residues. CDR3 nucleotide sequence: TGCAGCGTTGAATCCGATCAGTTCAGTATCGCAGATACGCAGTATTTT. This gives the protein CSVESDQFSIADTQYF.

This clonotype is large within its sample. The V gene is TRBV27, the J gene TRBJ2-7, with 7 bases identical to TRBD2. Germline CDR1 and CDR2: MNHEY and SMNVEV (reference sequence). The CDR3 extends over 13 amino acids. V lost 7 bases and J lost 7; bases outside the gene matches: 10. The CDR3 loop reads CASTSLGEGEQYF. Here the CDR3 DNA reads TGTGCCAGCACCTCGCTGGGGGAGGGTGAGCAGTACTTC.

This clonotype is classed as large. The junction does not match germline at one end; this may be a read error. The chain is built from TRBV7-2 and TRBJ2-7; TRBD2 agrees at 11 bases. The length of the CDR3 is 16 residues. CDR1 SGHTA and CDR2 FQGNSA come from the germline V gene. This chain's CDR3 is CASSPLAGGPSYEQCF. CDR3 coding DNA: TGTGCCAGCAGCCCTTTAGCGGGAGGGCCTTCCTACGAGCAGTGCTTC.

This clonotype qualifies as large. The chain recombines TRBV29-1 with TRBJ2-1, with 10 positions matching TRBD2. V lost 5 bases and J lost 4; bases outside the gene matches: 8. There are 15 residues in the CDR3. Germline assignment: CDR1 SQVTM and CDR2 ANQGSEA. The CDR3 reads CSVLAGASSYNEQFF. The CDR3 region has the DNA TGCAGCGTTCTAGCGGGAGCTTCTTCTTACAATGAGCAGTTCTTC.

By share, this clonotype ranks as large (0.1 to 1%). The chain has TRBV19 and TRBJ2-7, with 7 bases aligning to TRBD1. The CDR3 consists of 16 residues. Germline CDR1 LNHDA, CDR2 SQIVND (reference sequence). V lost 0 bases to trimming and J lost 2 bases; unmatched junction nucleotides: 7. The CDR3 sequence is CASSIDRDSDTYEQYF. CDR3 bases: TGTGCCAGTAGTATAGATCGGGACAGCGATACCTACGAGCAGTACTTC.

This clonotype is termed medium-sized. The gene calls are TRBV19 and TRBJ2-7, with 8 bases identical to TRBD1. The CDR3 contains 17 residues. Germline V gene data show CDR1 as LNHDA and CDR2 as SQIVND (reference sequence). Losses at the gene ends were 5 bases for V and 2 bases for J; bases not matched to a gene: 14. The CDR3 bases are TGTGCCAGTAGTCCGGGGGACAGGTCCGACCCTACCTACGAGCAGTACTTC. It encodes CASSPGDRSDPTYEQYF. The complete variable domain, with remaining parts taken from reference TRBV19 and TRBJ2-7, reads DGGITQSPKYLFRKEGQNVTLSCEQNLNHDAMYWYRQDPGQGLRLIYYSQIVNDFQKGDIAEGYSVSREKKESFPLTVTSAQKNPTAFYLCASSPGDRSDPTYEQYFGPGTRLTVT.

By share, this clonotype ranks as large. This sequence joins TRBV29-1 and TRBJ1-1; D gene uncertain. The CDR3 is made up of 10 amino acids. CDR1 is SQVTM, CDR2 ANQGSEA, per germline. Trimming pared 1 base from V and 6 bases from J, leaving 3 bases between. The CDR3 DNA reads TGCAGCGTTGAAGTGCCTGAAGCTTTCTTT. The encoded protein is CSVEVPEAFF.

Within the sample, this clonotype is medium-sized. V is TRBV20-1 and J is TRBJ2-7; 9 bases align to TRBD2. V lost 0 bases, J lost 1 base, and 10 bases stayed unmatched. This CDR3 has 17 amino acids. Germline CDR1 and CDR2: DFQATT and SNEGSKA (reference sequence). The chain's CDR3 is CSAREGLARTFSYEQYF. The CDR3 coding sequence is TGCAGTGCTAGAGAAGGACTAGCGAGAACCTTTTCCTACGAGCAGTACTTC.

This clonotype is judged medium-sized. V is TRBV7-2 and J is TRBJ1-6, with 9 bases that match TRBD1. The CDR3 is 16 amino acids. Germline V lookup: CDR1 SGHTA, CDR2 FQGNSA. V gave up 0 bases and J gave up 4 bases; unmatched junction bases: 1. CDR3 residues: CASSLADRGYNSPLHF. CDR3 nucleotide sequence: TGTGCCAGCAGCTTAGCGGACAGGGGTTATAATTCACCCCTCCACTTT. The full variable domain, completed using reference TRBV7-2 and TRBJ1-6, is GAGVSQSPSNKVTEKGKDVELRCDPISGHTALYWYRQSLGQGLEFLIYFQGNSAPDKSGLPSDRFSAERTGGSVSTLTIQRTQQEDSAVYLCASSLADRGYNSPLHFGNGTRLTVT.

Comments on this clonotype: The final CDR3 position lacks the conserved phenylalanine or tryptophan, pointing to a likely read error. This chain joins TRBV19 and TRBJ1-2; 7 bases agree with TRBD1. The ends lost 6 bases at V and 8 bases at J; junction bases unmatched: 9. Germline-derived CDR1 and CDR2 are LNHDA and SQIVND (reference sequence). The CDR3 is made up of 13 amino acids. CDR3 in amino acids: CASSTGQDGGYTL. Here the CDR3 DNA reads TGTGCCAGTAGCACCGGACAGGACGGAGGCTACACCCTC.

Notes on this clonotype: The germline gene is not matched at one end of the junction; a read error may be the cause. This rearrangement joins TRBV10-3 to TRBJ2-1, with TRBD2 identical over 8 bases. Germline V CDR1 and CDR2: ENHRY, SYGVKD. The CDR3 consists of 15 residues. DNA for the CDR3: TGTGCCATTGGCGCCGGCGGGGGGTATTACAATGAGCAGCTCTTC. It translates to CAIGAGGGYYNEQLF.

By proportion, this clonotype is large (0.1 to 1%). The gene calls are TRBV7-2 and TRBJ2-1; TRBD2 matches at 8 bases. CDR3 size: 17 residues. Germline loops: CDR1 SGHTA, CDR2 FQGNSA. The V segment lost 4 bases and the J segment 8 bases; nucleotides outside the gene matches: 16. This CDR3 reads CASSWASGWGRTDEQFF. As DNA, the CDR3 is TGTGCCAGCAGCTGGGCTAGCGGGTGGGGTCGTACCGATGAGCAGTTCTTC.

This clonotype is categorized as medium-sized. The chain uses TRBV2 and TRBJ2-1, with D perhaps given as TRBD1 or TRBD2 (6 bases each). Trimming cost V 7 bases and J 0 bases, with 13 bases left between them. Germline assignment: CDR1 SNHLY and CDR2 FYNNEI. The CDR3 totals 15 residues. This chain's CDR3 is CASKKGGGSYNEQFF. DNA of the CDR3: TGTGCCAGCAAGAAGGGGGGAGGCTCCTACAATGAGCAGTTCTTC.